This is a list of T cell receptor beta chains from one sample in a study of cytomegalovirus exposure and HLA in healthy donors. Only in-frame clones appear in the TCRdb table, and some are missing; sequencing was by immunoSEQ multiplex PCR. Of 180,000 or so clones in the sample, 75% to 85% were seen once. Material for sequencing was PBMCs. The receptors shown here come from a man aged 18 to 30 in good health and CMV-seronegative. The CDR3 runs from the conserved cysteine through the conserved F or W. D genes are given only for firm matches. Clone size, where shown, is once, few, many, or a class for clones that have expanded.

DNA	CDR3	size	J	V	D
TGTGCCAGCAGCTTAGTCCGCGAATTCGAGACCCAGTACTTC	CASSLVREFETQYF	once	TRBJ2-5	TRBV7-9	-
TGTGCCAGCAGCTTAGGGGCCCCGGGACAAGGCCACCAGCCCCAGCATTTT	CASSLGAPGQGHQPQHF	-	TRBJ1-5	TRBV7-2	-
TGTGCCAGCCGCGGGTTGGCAACACGACGCGGGGGGGCCAACGTCCTGACTTTC	CASRGLATRRGGANVLTF	-	TRBJ2-6	TRBV2	-
TGTGCCAGCAGTTACTCGGGCAGATCCTATGGCTACACCTTC	CASSYSGRSYGYTF	-	TRBJ1-2	TRBV6-5	-
TGCAGCGCCGGGGGAGCAGCTATTGAAGCTTTCTTT	CSAGGAAIEAFF	-	TRBJ1-1	TRBV29-1	-
TGTGCCAGCAGTTCCTTGGTGAGTTCCACTGAAGCTTTCTTT	CASSSLVSSTEAFF	-	TRBJ1-1	TRBV27	-
TGTGCCAGCAGCGTAGGGGGTCTAGCGGGGGGCCCGAAAATGAGCTCCTACAATGAGCAGTTCTTC	CASSVGGLAGGPKMSSYNEQFF	-	TRBJ2-1	TRBV9	TRBD2
TGTGCCAGCAGTTTGGGCGGGAGAGTGACAGATACGCAGTATTTT	CASSLGGRVTDTQYF	few	TRBJ2-3	TRBV27	TRBD2
TGCGCCAGCAGCTTGTTCCCCGGTAGTGGAGAGACCCAGTACTTC	CASSLFPGSGETQYF	once	TRBJ2-5	TRBV5-1	-
TGCAGCGCCATACCCGGGACAGGGAACACTGAAGCTTTCTTT	CSAIPGTGNTEAFF	-	TRBJ1-1	TRBV29-1	TRBD1
TGTGCCAGCAGTCAGGGCGATTTAGCTTCACCCCTCCACTTT	CASSQGDLASPLHF	-	TRBJ1-6	TRBV28	-
TGTGCCAGCAGTTACAGAACTCTCGCCGACGAGCAGTACTTC	CASSYRTLADEQYF	-	TRBJ2-7	TRBV6-5	-
TGTGCCAGCAGTTACTCGTCAGGGAATGGAAACACCATATATTTT	CASSYSSGNGNTIYF	-	TRBJ1-3	TRBV6-5	-
TGTGCCAGCAGTTACTCGGCAGGGGGCGGACAGCCCCAGCATTTT	CASSYSAGGGQPQHF	once	TRBJ1-5	TRBV6-6	TRBD1
TGTGCCAGCAGCCCATACAGGGGTGGAGAAGCTTTCTTT	CASSPYRGGEAFF	-	TRBJ1-1	TRBV11-2	TRBD1
TGTGCCAGCAGGGCCCGGCCGACAGGCTACGATGGCTACACCTTC	CASRARPTGYDGYTF	-	TRBJ1-2	TRBV6-1	-
TGTGCCTGGAGTGCAGGGGGAGGCTACACCTTC	CAWSAGGGYTF	-	TRBJ1-2	TRBV30	TRBD1
TGTGCCAGCAGTAAGCGGGACATTAGCAATCAGCCCCAGCATTTT	CASSKRDISNQPQHF	-	TRBJ1-5	TRBV6-6	-
TGTGCCAGCAGCCCCCGGTCCACTGAAGCTTTCTTT	CASSPRSTEAFF	-	TRBJ1-1	TRBV7-9	-
TGTGCCAGCAGTGAAGCCGCCGGGACAGATCCTCAGCCCCAGCATTTT	CASSEAAGTDPQPQHF	-	TRBJ1-5	TRBV6-1	TRBD1
TGCAGTGTCCCTAGTAATGAGCAGTTCTTC	CSVPSNEQFF	-	TRBJ2-1	TRBV20-1	-
TGCAGTGTAGCCCGTATCACTGAAGCTTTCTTT	CSVARITEAFF	-	TRBJ1-1	TRBV29-1	-
TGCAGCGTTGAAGCACGGGATACCGGGGAGCTGTTTTTT	CSVEARDTGELFF	-	TRBJ2-2	TRBV29-1	-
TGTGCCAGCAGTACCACGATCCAGGGGGCCTATGGCTACACCTTC	CASSTTIQGAYGYTF	-	TRBJ1-2	TRBV28	TRBD1
TGTGCCAGCAGCTTCCTAGCGGGGGGGCTCACAGATACGCAGTATTTT	CASSFLAGGLTDTQYF	-	TRBJ2-3	TRBV11-1	TRBD2
TGCGCCAGCAGCTTGTTAGGGGGGGACGGAACCGATACGCAGTATTTT	CASSLLGGDGTDTQYF	-	TRBJ2-3	TRBV5-1	-
TGTGCCATCGCTAAGACAGGGAATAGCAATCAGCCCCAGCATTTT	CAIAKTGNSNQPQHF	few	TRBJ1-5	TRBV6-1	TRBD1
TGTGCCAGTAGTGACATCGCTGAAGCTTTCTTT	CASSDIAEAFF	-	TRBJ1-1	TRBV19	-
TGTGCCAGCAGGATCCCCGGGACAGGGTACACCGGGGAGCTGTTTTTT	CASRIPGTGYTGELFF	-	TRBJ2-2	TRBV28	TRBD1
TGTGCCAGTAGTCGACCGGGACAGGGGGCGCGGGAGCAGTACTTC	CASSRPGQGAREQYF	-	TRBJ2-7	TRBV19	TRBD1
TGTGCCAGCAGCCCGGGGACAGCGAACACCGGGGAGCTGTTTTTT	CASSPGTANTGELFF	-	TRBJ2-2	TRBV2	TRBD1
TGTGCCAGCAGCGCCGGGACAGGACCTCTATACGAAGCTTTCTTT	CASSAGTGPLYEAFF	-	TRBJ1-1	TRBV5-6	TRBD1
TGTGCCAGCAGTCTACAGGGGGTGGGTGCTCAGCCCCAGCATTTT	CASSLQGVGAQPQHF	-	TRBJ1-5	TRBV6-5	TRBD1
TGTGCCAGCAGTTCAGGGGGCGGTGGCTACACCTTC	CASSSGGGGYTF	-	TRBJ1-2	TRBV6-1	TRBD1
TGTGCCTGGAGACAACCCAGCGGGCTTAGCACAGATACGCAGTATTTT	CAWRQPSGLSTDTQYF	-	TRBJ2-3	TRBV30	-
TGTGCCAGCAGCGCGGCTGGACAGGCGAATTCACCCCTCCACTTT	CASSAAGQANSPLHF	-	TRBJ1-6	TRBV7-9	TRBD1
TGTGCCAGCATCAAAGCAGGGGGAGGAGGTGAAGCTTTCTTT	CASIKAGGGGEAFF	once	TRBJ1-1	TRBV28	TRBD1
TGCGCCAGCAGCGAGGGACAGGGGGGTCAGCCCCAGCATTTT	CASSEGQGGQPQHF	-	TRBJ1-5	TRBV5-1	TRBD1
TGCAGCGTGCTCTCCCAGGCACCTAACTATGGCTACACCTTC	CSVLSQAPNYGYTF	-	TRBJ1-2	TRBV29-1	-
TGTGCCAGCAGTCCACAGGGGACTAATGAAAAACTGTTTTTT	CASSPQGTNEKLFF	-	TRBJ1-4	TRBV27	TRBD1
TGTGCCTGGAGTCTCGGGTTGGATCAGCCCCAGCATTTT	CAWSLGLDQPQHF	-	TRBJ1-5	TRBV30	-
TGTGCCAGCAGCCGCAGCCGGGACAGCCTTTTCACAGGAAACACCATATATTTT	CASSRSRDSLFTGNTIYF	-	TRBJ1-3	TRBV7-2	TRBD1
TGTGCCAGCAGCCCCCGTGGACAGGCTGAAGCTTTCTTT	CASSPRGQAEAFF	few	TRBJ1-1	TRBV9	TRBD1
TGTGCCAGTAACTCGGACTCCTGGAATTCACCCCTCCACTTT	CASNSDSWNSPLHF	few	TRBJ1-6	TRBV19	-
TGTGCCTACAAATCTTCGGGACTAGCAGGCAATGAGCAGTTCTTC	CAYKSSGLAGNEQFF	few	TRBJ2-1	TRBV30	TRBD2
TGTGCCAGCAGGTTCAGGGGGAACACTGAAGCTTTCTTT	CASRFRGNTEAFF	-	TRBJ1-1	TRBV7-6	-
TGTGCCAGCAGCTTAGTGACTAGCGCCGGGCCCGGGGAGCTGTTTTTT	CASSLVTSAGPGELFF	few	TRBJ2-2	TRBV7-2	TRBD2
TGTGCCAGCAGCTTGACCCTTGGCGGTAGCACAGATACGCAGTATTTT	CASSLTLGGSTDTQYF	few	TRBJ2-3	TRBV7-9	-
TGTGCCAGCAGTTTGGGGACTGGCACTGAAGCTTTCTTT	CASSLGTGTEAFF	-	TRBJ1-1	TRBV28	-